The entry that follows covers one TCR beta chain sequence. This clonotype came up many times. Its target antigen remains unknown. Qualities for individual bases were not recorded, and no much larger clone is one base off. These data are taken from a study of T-cell reconstitution after alpha-beta-depleted transplantation in children (dated by TCRdb to between 2015 and 2016). Regarding the research as a whole: T-cell immune reconstitution after TCRalphabeta/CD19-depleted allogeneic hematopoietic cell transplantation in children was quantitatively tracked in the study by means of TCR repertoire profiling.

The method was PCR. Instrument on record: Illumina HiSeq 2500. TCR library preparation used molecular barcoding, with unique molecular identifiers applied to normalize quantification of the TCRbeta repertoire. TCRdb ran its own pipeline on the public reads, namely fastp trimming at Q25 and MiXCR clone calling, and kept in-frame beta chains. Each CDR3 protein appears once, grouped with its most common genes and DNA. For this sample the table gives some 200,000 distinct CDR3 sequences, of which approximately 6.9% were detected only once. The ten biggest clones cover 5.5% to 6.5% of the sample. The CDR3 runs 13 residues from the cysteine to the phenylalanine. Just the 39-base CDR3 DNA is kept, in frame starting at base 1. Taken from the germline V gene, the CDR1 and CDR2 loops are SQVTM and ANQGSEA. V sheds 4 bases and J sheds 2 bases, leaving 11 bases between their ends. The study at large found these results: Over subsequent months, a decline in hyperexpanded clone frequencies was noted, and after one year, T-cell counts and TCRbeta diversity were mostly ascribed to newly produced T cells. The apparently early alphabetaT-cell count recovery about two months after transplant was reportedly dependent on only several hundred rapidly expanded clones derived from non-depleted graft cells. In some patients, the high TCRbeta diversity seen at day 60 was put down to recipient T cells and intrathymic progenitors that had survived conditioning.

In the paper's terms, the treatment or condition label means: allogeneic hematopoietic cell transplantation with graft depleted of TCRalphabeta T cells and CD19 B cells. TCRalphabeta/CD19-depleted allogeneic hematopoietic cell grafts were given to the transplant recipients, all of whom were children. The chain is encoded by TRBV29-1 joined to TRBJ2-5; the best D guess is TRBD1, with 6 bases matching. This clonotype originated in a boy aged 2 to 10 with acute lymphoblastic leukemia, due to receive a stem cell transplant. This sample comprised PBMCs, obtained before TCRalphabeta/CD19-depleted stem cell transplant. The DNA sequence is as follows: TGCAGCGTTGTAGGACAGCAACAAGAGACCCAGTACTTC. Translation gives CSVVGQQQETQYF.